This T cell receptor (beta chain) was identified in a study of early T cells in non-severe SARS-CoV-2 infection. The CDR3 is 14 amino acids. Germline trimming cut 5 bases from V and 4 bases from J; bases unmatched to any gene: 5. CDR1 and CDR2 (germline): MNHEY, SVGAGI. In this sample, this clonotype turned up many times. MiXCR was run by TCRdb on the 5' RACE reads, yielding one entry per CDR3 protein. The table has tens of thousands of distinct CDR3 sequences, approximately 8.9% seen once. The TCR sequence derives from an adult who was a healthcare worker with PCR-confirmed SARS-CoV-2 infection or an uninfected control (not recorded which). Sequencing was carried out using whole blood. The chain carries TRBV6-5 and TRBJ1-2, with 9 bases matching TRBD1. The CDR3 DNA sequence: TGTGCCAGCAGTCGGTCGACAGGGGGCTATGGCTACACCTTC. It yields the protein CASSRSTGGYGYTF.